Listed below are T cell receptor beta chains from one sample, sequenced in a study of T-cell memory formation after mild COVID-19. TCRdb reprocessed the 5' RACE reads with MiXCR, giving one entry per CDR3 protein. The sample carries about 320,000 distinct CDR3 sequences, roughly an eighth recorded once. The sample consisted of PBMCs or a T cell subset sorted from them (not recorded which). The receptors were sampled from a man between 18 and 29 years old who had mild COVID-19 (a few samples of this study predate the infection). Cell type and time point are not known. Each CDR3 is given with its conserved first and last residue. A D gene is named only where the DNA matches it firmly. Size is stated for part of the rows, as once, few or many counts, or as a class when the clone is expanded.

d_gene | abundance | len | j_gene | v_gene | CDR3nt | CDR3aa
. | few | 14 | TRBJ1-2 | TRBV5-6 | TGTGCCAGCAGGACCTGGGACACCGTCTATGGCTACACCTTC | CASRTWDTVYGYTF
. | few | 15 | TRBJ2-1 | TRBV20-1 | TGCAGTGCTAGAGACGTCCAGGGGAGATACAATGAGCAGTTCTTC | CSARDVQGRYNEQFF
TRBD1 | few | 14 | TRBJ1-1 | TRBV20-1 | TGCAGTGCTAAACGACAGGGAATTCTCACTGAAGCTTTCTTT | CSAKRQGILTEAFF
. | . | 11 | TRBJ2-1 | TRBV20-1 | TGCGGTAGTCTCTCAGACAATGAGCAGTTCTTC | CGSLSDNEQFF
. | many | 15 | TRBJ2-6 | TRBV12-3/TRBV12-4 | TGTGCCAGCAGTTGGGGTAGCTCTGGGGCCAACGTCCTGACTTTC | CASSWGSSGANVLTF
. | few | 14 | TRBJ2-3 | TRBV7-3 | TGTGCCAGCAGCTTGGGGACAATGACAGATACGCAGTATTTT | CASSLGTMTDTQYF
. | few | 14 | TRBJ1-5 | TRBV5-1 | TGCGCCAGCAGCTTGAACGGGGACGGGCAGCCCCAGCATTTT | CASSLNGDGQPQHF
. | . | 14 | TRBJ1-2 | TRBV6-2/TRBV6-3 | TGTGCCAGCAGTTACATACAGAAGAACTATGGCTACACCTTC | CASSYIQKNYGYTF
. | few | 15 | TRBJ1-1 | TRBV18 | TGTGCCAGCTCACCGGATGGGGGGTTATATGGGTCAGCTTTCTTT | CASSPDGGLYGSAFF
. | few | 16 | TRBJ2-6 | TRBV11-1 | TGTGCCAGCAGCTTAGGTCACCACTCTGGGGCCAACGTCCTGACTTTC | CASSLGHHSGANVLTF
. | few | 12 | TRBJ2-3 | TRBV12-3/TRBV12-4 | TGTGCCAGCAGTTTTGGTGGGAATACGCAGTATTTT | CASSFGGNTQYF
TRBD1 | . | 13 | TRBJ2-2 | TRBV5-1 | TGCGCCATCAGGGACAGGGACGCCGGGGAGCTGTTTTTT | CAIRDRDAGELFF
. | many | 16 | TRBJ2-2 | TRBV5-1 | TGCGCCAGCAGCTTGGCCCACAGTTCGCTCACCGGGGAGCTGTTTTTT | CASSLAHSSLTGELFF
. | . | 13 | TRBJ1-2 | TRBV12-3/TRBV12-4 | TGTGCCAGCAGTTTACGGGGGAGAAGCGGCTACACCTTC | CASSLRGRSGYTF
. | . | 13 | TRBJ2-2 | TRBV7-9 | TGTGCCAAAGAACAGGGTAGCACCGGGGAGCTGTTTTTT | CAKEQGSTGELFF
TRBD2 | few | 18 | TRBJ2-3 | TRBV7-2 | TGTGCCAGCAGCTTAGCACTGGGTAGCGGGGGGCGCACAGATACGCAGTATTTT | CASSLALGSGGRTDTQYF
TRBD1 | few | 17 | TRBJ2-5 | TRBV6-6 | TGTGCCAGCAGTTCAAGGGGACAGGGTAGACCCCAAGAGACCCAGTACTTC | CASSSRGQGRPQETQYF
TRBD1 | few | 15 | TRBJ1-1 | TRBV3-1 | TGTGCCAGCAGCCAAGCAAGACAGGGCCAGACTGAAGCTTTCTTT | CASSQARQGQTEAFF
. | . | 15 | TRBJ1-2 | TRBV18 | TGTGCCAGCTCACCCGAGCCCGGAGTTTACTATGGCTACACCTTC | CASSPEPGVYYGYTF
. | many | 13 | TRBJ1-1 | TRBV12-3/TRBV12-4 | TGTGCCAGCAGTGGGCAGGGAGGGACTGAAGCTTTCTTT | CASSGQGGTEAFF
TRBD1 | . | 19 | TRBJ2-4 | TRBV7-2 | TGTGCCAGCAGTCGGCGGGGGACAGGGGATTTGCCGACCAAAAACATTCAGTACTTC | CASSRRGTGDLPTKNIQYF
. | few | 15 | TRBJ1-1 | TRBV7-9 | TGTGCCAGCAGCTTAGGTAACCGGGACCCGACTGAAGCTTTCTTT | CASSLGNRDPTEAFF
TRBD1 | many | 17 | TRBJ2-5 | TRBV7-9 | TGTGCCAGCAGCGATCCCACAGGGGCCGCGAACCAAGAGACCCAGTACTTC | CASSDPTGAANQETQYF
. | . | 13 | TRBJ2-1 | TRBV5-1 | TGCGCCAGCAGCTTGGAGGGGGGCATGGAGCAGTTCTTC | CASSLEGGMEQFF
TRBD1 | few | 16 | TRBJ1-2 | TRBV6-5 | TGTGCCAGCAGTCCCCACAGGGGACCGCGGGTAGATGGCTACACCTTC | CASSPHRGPRVDGYTF
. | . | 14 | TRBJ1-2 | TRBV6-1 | TGTGCCAGCAGTGTATACTCGACGGGATATGGCTACACCTTC | CASSVYSTGYGYTF
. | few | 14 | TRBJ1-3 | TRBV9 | TGTGCCAGCAGCGTAGATATGTCTGGAAACACCATATATTTT | CASSVDMSGNTIYF
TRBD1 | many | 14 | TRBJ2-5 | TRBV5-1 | TGCGCCAGCAGCCTAGGGACAGGGCAGGGGACCCAGTACTTC | CASSLGTGQGTQYF
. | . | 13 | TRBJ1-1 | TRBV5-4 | TGTGCCAGCAGGTCCGGGACGGAGCCTGAAGCTTTCTTT | CASRSGTEPEAFF
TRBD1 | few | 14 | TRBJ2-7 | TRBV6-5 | TGTGCCAGCAGTTCGGGACAGGAACTTTACGAGCAGTACTTC | CASSSGQELYEQYF
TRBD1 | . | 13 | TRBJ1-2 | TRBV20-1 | TGCAGTGCTGGGGGGACAGCTAACTATGGCTACACCTTC | CSAGGTANYGYTF
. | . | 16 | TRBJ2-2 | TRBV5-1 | TGCGCCAGCAGCGCGGACCCCTTAATAATCACCGGGGAGCTGTTTTTT | CASSADPLIITGELFF
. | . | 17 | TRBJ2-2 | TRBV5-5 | TGTGCCAGCAGCTCGGACAGCGAGTTCGCGAACACCGGGGAGCTGTTTTTT | CASSSDSEFANTGELFF
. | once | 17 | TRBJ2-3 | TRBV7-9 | TGTGCCAGCAGCCTATGGGGGACCAGTGCTAGCACAGATACGCAGTATTTT | CASSLWGTSASTDTQYF
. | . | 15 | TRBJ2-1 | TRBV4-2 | TGTGCCAGCAGCCAAGTAATGAGCTCCTACAATGAGCAGTTCTTC | CASSQVMSSYNEQFF
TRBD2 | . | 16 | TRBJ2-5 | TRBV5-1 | TGCGCCAGCAGCTTGGCTGCTAGCGGGGGACAAGAGACCCAGTACTTC | CASSLAASGGQETQYF
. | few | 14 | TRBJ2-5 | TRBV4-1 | TGCGCCAGCAGCCAAGTCACCCTGGGGGAGACCCAGTACTTC | CASSQVTLGETQYF
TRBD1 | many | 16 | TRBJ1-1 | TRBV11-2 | TGTGCCAGCAGCCCCTTTCGGGACAGCTTGAACACTGAAGCTTTCTTT | CASSPFRDSLNTEAFF
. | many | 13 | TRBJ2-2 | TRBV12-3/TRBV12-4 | TGTGCGGGGGTGCTAAGGAACACCGGGGAGCTGTTTTTT | CAGVLRNTGELFF
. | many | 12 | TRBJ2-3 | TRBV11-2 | TGTGCCAGCAGCAAATTAGGAATTACGCAGTATTTT | CASSKLGITQYF
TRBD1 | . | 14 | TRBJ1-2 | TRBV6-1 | TGTGCCAGCCTGGCCCCAACAGGGGGCTATGGCTACACCTTC | CASLAPTGGYGYTF
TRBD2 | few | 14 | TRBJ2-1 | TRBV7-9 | TGTGCCAGCAGCACTCCCGGGACTAGCAATGAGCAGTTCTTC | CASSTPGTSNEQFF
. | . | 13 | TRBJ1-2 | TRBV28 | TGTGCCAGCAGTTTAGATAACATCTATGGCTACACCTTC | CASSLDNIYGYTF
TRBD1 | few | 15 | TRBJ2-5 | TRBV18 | TGTGCCAGCTCACCTTCCTCGACAGGGTTAGAGACCCAGTACTTC | CASSPSSTGLETQYF
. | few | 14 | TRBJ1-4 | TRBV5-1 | TGCGCCAGCAGCCTCTCGGGGGGCGACGAAAAACTGTTTTTT | CASSLSGGDEKLFF
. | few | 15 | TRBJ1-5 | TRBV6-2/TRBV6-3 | TGTGCCAGCAGTTACTCGAGCGGGGGCGAACAGCCCCAGCATTTT | CASSYSSGGEQPQHF
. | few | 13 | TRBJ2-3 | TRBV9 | TGTGCCAGCAGCGTAGTGGTCACAGATACGCAGTATTTT | CASSVVVTDTQYF
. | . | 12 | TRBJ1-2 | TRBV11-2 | TGTGCCAGCAGCGCAGGGGCGAGCGGCTACACCTTC | CASSAGASGYTF
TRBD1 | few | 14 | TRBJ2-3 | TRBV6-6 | TGTGCCAGCAGTTCAAGGGGGCTCACAGATACGCAGTATTTT | CASSSRGLTDTQYF